The 10 T cell receptor beta chains presented below share a single source sample, sequenced in a study of T cell repertoires in cytomegalovirus infection. Antigen specificity for these receptors is unknown. TCRdb re-derived calls from the reads in MiXCR, one entry per CDR3 protein. The top ten clones hold 10% to 15% of a sample with hundreds of thousands of distinct CDR3 sequences, approximately 30% of them seen once. The source was cultured CD8+ T cells from PBMCs, collected from culture after CMV antigen stimulation. The receptors shown here come from a human donor in good health (CMV status not recorded). Some clones in this sample may be carry-over from other donors' samples.

This clonotype was detected only a few times. This chain joins TRBV7-8 and TRBJ2-3, with 8 bases fitting TRBD2. Germline CDR1 and CDR2: SGHVS and FQNEAQ. The CDR3 is made up of 17 amino acids. V shed 4 bases, J shed 2 bases, and the junction held 11 bases outside the gene matches. CDR3 loop: CASSWRSRGAPTDTQYF. In DNA, the CDR3 is TGTGCCAGCAGCTGGCGGTCGCGGGGGGCCCCCACAGATACGCAGTATTTT.

This clonotype was counted many times. The DNA of the CDR3 is TGTGCCAGCAGTCTAGCCGGGACAGTCTACGAGCAGTACTTC. Translation: CASSLAGTVYEQYF. The chain has TRBV27 and TRBJ2-7; 7 bases fit TRBD1. Germline V lookup: CDR1 MNHEY, CDR2 SMNVEV (reference sequence). The junction had 7 bases not matched to a gene; V was cut back by 5 bases and J by 3 bases. CDR3 length equals 14 residues.

This chain connects TRBV6-2 or TRBV6-3 to TRBJ2-5, with D perhaps being TRBD1 or TRBD2 (5 bases each). V was trimmed by 6 bases and J by 0 bases, leaving 14 bases between them. The V gene's germline CDR1 is MNHEY and CDR2 SVGEGT. This CDR3 has 15 amino acids. CDR3 loop: CASSRDRQYQETQYF. In DNA form, the CDR3 reads TGTGCCAGCAGCCGGGACCGGCAGTACCAAGAGACCCAGTACTTC.

This clonotype was counted ten times or more. The V and J genes are TRBV7-6 and TRBJ2-3, with TRBD1 as a possible D gene (5 bases). CDR3 length: 15 amino acids. The V end was cut by 1 base, the J end by 3 bases, with 11 bases between. From germline, CDR1 is SGHVS and CDR2 FNYEAQ. The CDR3 region is CASSLEGFITDTQYF. CDR3 DNA sequence: TGTGCCAGCAGCTTAGAGGGGTTTATTACAGATACGCAGTATTTT. Looking up the rest from reference TRBV7-6 and TRBJ2-3 gives the full variable domain: GAGVSQSPRYKVTKRGQDVALRCDPISGHVSLYWYRQALGQGPEFLTYFNYEAQQDKSGLPNDRFSAERPEGSISTLTIQRTEQRDSAMYRCASSLEGFITDTQYFGPGTRLTVL.

The chain couples TRBV12-3 or TRBV12-4 to TRBJ2-1; perhaps TRBD1 as D (6 bases). The CDR3 extends over 16 amino acids. V lost 4 bases and J 9 bases, leaving 22 bases between the germline ends. CDR3 residues: CASSYNRENLSGEQFF. CDR3 sequence (DNA): TGTGCCAGCAGTTATAACAGGGAGAATTTGTCGGGTGAGCAGTTCTTC.

This clonotype has more than one count but fewer than ten. CDR3 DNA: TGTGCCACGGACGGGGACTATGGCTACACCTTC. It codes for CATDGDYGYTF. The rearrangement joins TRBV15 to TRBJ1-2; D is uncertain. Germline V gene lookup returns CDR1 LNHNV and CDR2 YYDKDF (reference sequence). The CDR3 extends over 11 amino acids. Trimming left V 9 bases short and J 3 bases short, with 8 bases between. Looking up the rest from reference TRBV15 and TRBJ1-2 gives the full variable domain: DAMVIQNPRYQVTQFGKPVTLSCSQTLNHNVMYWYQQKSSQAPKLLFHYYDKDFNNEADTPDNFQSRRPNTSFCFLDIRSPGLGDTAMYLCATDGDYGYTFGSGTRLTVV.

This chain uses TRBV10-3 with TRBJ2-1, with 9 bases lining up with TRBD2. Losses at the gene ends were 0 bases for V and 2 bases for J; bases not matched to a gene: 5. The CDR3 length is 17 residues. Germline CDR1 reads ENHRY; CDR2 reads SYGVKD. CDR3 sequence (DNA): TGTGCCATCAGTGAGTCAGAAGGCGGGGGGGCCTACAATGAGCAGTTCTTC. Protein sequence: CAISESEGGGAYNEQFF.

The chain links TRBV14 to TRBJ2-3; D call uncertain. Germline loops: CDR1 SGHDN, CDR2 FVKESK. This CDR3 spans 13 amino acids. Trimming removed 4 bases from V and 6 bases from J, with 11 bases in between. The CDR3 spells CASSPLPRDTQYF. The CDR3 DNA sequence: TGTGCCAGCAGCCCCCTCCCCAGGGATACGCAGTATTTT.

This clonotype was found a few times. This chain links TRBV7-9 with TRBJ2-1; D gene uncertain. The germline V and J ends were trimmed by 1 base and 10 bases, with 8 bases remaining between them. The CDR3 length is 12 residues. Germline V CDR1 and CDR2: SEHNR, FQNEAQ (reference sequence). The CDR3: CASSLGPQEQFF. The DNA for the CDR3 is TGTGCCAGCAGCTTAGGGCCTCAGGAGCAGTTCTTC. The full variable domain, its missing parts supplied by reference TRBV7-9 and TRBJ2-1, is DTGVSQNPRHKITKRGQNVTFRCDPISEHNRLYWYRQTLGQGPEFLTYFQNEAQLEKSRLLSDRFSAERPKGSFSTLEIQRTEQGDSAMYLCASSLGPQEQFFGPGTRLTVL.

This chain connects TRBV27 to TRBJ2-3, with TRBD1 as a possible D gene (5 bases). Germline lookup yields CDR1 MNHEY and CDR2 SMNVEV (reference sequence). CDR3 size: 15 residues. V was cut by 5 bases and J by 6 bases, with 18 bases left in between. This CDR3 is CASSPWAGPLDTQYF. The CDR3 coding sequence is TGTGCCAGCAGTCCCTGGGCAGGGCCCTTGGATACGCAGTATTTT.